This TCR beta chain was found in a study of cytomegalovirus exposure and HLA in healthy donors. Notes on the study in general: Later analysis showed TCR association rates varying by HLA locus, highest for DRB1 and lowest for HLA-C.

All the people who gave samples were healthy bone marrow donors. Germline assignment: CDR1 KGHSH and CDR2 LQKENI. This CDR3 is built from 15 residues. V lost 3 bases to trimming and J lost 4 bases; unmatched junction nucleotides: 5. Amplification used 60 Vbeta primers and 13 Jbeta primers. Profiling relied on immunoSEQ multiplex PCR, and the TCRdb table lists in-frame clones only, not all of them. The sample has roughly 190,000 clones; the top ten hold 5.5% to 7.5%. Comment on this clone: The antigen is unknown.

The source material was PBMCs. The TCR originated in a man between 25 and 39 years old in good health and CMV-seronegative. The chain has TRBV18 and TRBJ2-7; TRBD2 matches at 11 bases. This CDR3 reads CASSPPGLAVYEQYF. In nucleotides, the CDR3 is TGTGCCAGCTCACCGCCGGGACTAGCGGTTTACGAGCAGTACTTC.